These T cell receptor beta chains were read from a single sample in a study of T cell responses to AZD1222 COVID-19 vaccine. TCRdb keeps only in-frame clones here, not all; method: immunoSEQ multiplex PCR. Of approximately 140,000 clones listed, approximately 94% are singletons. Here the sequenced sample was peripheral blood, taken on day 0 of AZD1222 vaccination. These TCRs come from an adult in good health. Both conserved end residues are part of each CDR3. The D gene is left open where the match is weak. For some rows the clone size is stated as once, few or many, or as a class when expanded; others skip it.

D,J,V,size,DNA,CDR3
TRBD1,TRBJ1-1,TRBV6-5,-,TGTGCCAGCAGTAACAGGGGACTGAAGACTGAAGCTTTCTTT,CASSNRGLKTEAFF
-,TRBJ2-5,TRBV2,-,TGTGCCAGCAGTCGCGACCGCCTTGGAGAGACCCAGTACTTC,CASSRDRLGETQYF
TRBD2,TRBJ2-3,TRBV27,-,TGTGCCAGCAGTTTACGTTCTGGACTAGCGTACTCTCGGTTCGGCACAGATACGCAGTATTTT,CASSLRSGLAYSRFGTDTQYF
-,TRBJ1-2,TRBV29-1,-,TGCAGCGTTGAAACCTGGACAGCCCATGGCTACACCTTC,CSVETWTAHGYTF
-,TRBJ1-1,TRBV6-4,-,TGTGCCAGCAGTGTGGGCGTTAACACTGAAGCTTTCTTT,CASSVGVNTEAFF
-,TRBJ1-1,TRBV27,-,TGTGCCAGCAGCCTCGGCTGGAACACTGAAGCTTTCTTT,CASSLGWNTEAFF
-,TRBJ2-1,TRBV14,-,TGTGCCAGCAGCCAATCGGCAAAGCAGTTCTTC,CASSQSAKQFF
-,TRBJ1-5,TRBV7-8,once,TGTGCCAGCAGCTCCCCACCGGGAAGGCCTTATCAGCCCCAGCATTTT,CASSSPPGRPYQPQHF
-,TRBJ1-1,TRBV6-2/TRBV6-3,-,TGTGCCAGCAGTTTTGGGGGCCTTGCCACTGAAGCTTTCTTT,CASSFGGLATEAFF
-,TRBJ2-1,TRBV7-9,once,TGTGCCAGCAGCCACCAGGGCAGGGGTGTTTCCTACAATGAGCAGTTCTTC,CASSHQGRGVSYNEQFF
TRBD2,TRBJ2-1,TRBV28,-,TGTGCCAGCAGTTTATTAACTAGCGGGAGTGGGTATGAGCAGTTCTTC,CASSLLTSGSGYEQFF
-,TRBJ2-1,TRBV5-4,-,TGTGCCAGCAGCTTGGGCCAGGGTGAGCAGTTCTTC,CASSLGQGEQFF
-,TRBJ2-5,TRBV3-1/TRBV3-2,-,TGTGCCAGCAGCCACACAGCGGGTTTAGGTGAGACCCAGTACTTC,CASSHTAGLGETQYF
-,TRBJ1-3,TRBV11-2,-,TGTGCCAGCACCGAGGATCTGTGGGGGGGCTCTGGAAACACCATATATTTT,CASTEDLWGGSGNTIYF
TRBD1,TRBJ1-2,TRBV2,-,TGTGCCAGCAGTGACGGACAGGGCGGCTATGGCTACACCTTC,CASSDGQGGYGYTF
-,TRBJ1-5,TRBV5-5,-,TGTGCCAGCAGCGGCTACGCGGGGCAGGGGCAGCCCCAGCATTTT,CASSGYAGQGQPQHF
TRBD2,TRBJ2-1,TRBV27,-,TGTGCCAGCAGTCCTGATCCGGGACTAGCGGGTTGGGATGAGCAGTTCTTC,CASSPDPGLAGWDEQFF
TRBD2,TRBJ2-1,TRBV29-1,-,TGCAGCGATGGACTAGATGATGAGCAGTTCTTC,CSDGLDDEQFF
-,TRBJ2-5,TRBV4-3,-,TGCGCCAGCAGCCAAGGCTGGGCGGGAATCCAAGAGACCCAGTACTTC,CASSQGWAGIQETQYF
-,TRBJ1-1,TRBV6-5,-,TGTGCCAGCACAATGAATGAGAACACTGAAGCTTTCTTT,CASTMNENTEAFF
-,TRBJ2-2,TRBV18,-,TGTGCCAGCCCACGGGATTCAAACACCGGGGAGCTGTTTTTT,CASPRDSNTGELFF
TRBD2,TRBJ2-3,TRBV7-2,-,TGTGCCAGCAGCTTCGGCGGGAGTACAGATACGCAGTATTTT,CASSFGGSTDTQYF
TRBD2,TRBJ2-1,TRBV28,-,TGTGCCAGCAGCGCTCCTAGTTCCGCTTCTAGCGGGGGATCCGACGAGCAGTTCTTC,CASSAPSSASSGGSDEQFF
TRBD1,TRBJ1-2,TRBV5-6,-,TGTGCCAGCAGCCGGACAGGGCCCCCCGGCTACACCTTC,CASSRTGPPGYTF
TRBD1,TRBJ1-2,TRBV4-1,-,TGCGCCAGCAGCCAGTCTGGGACAGCTAACTATGGCTACACCTTC,CASSQSGTANYGYTF
-,TRBJ2-5,TRBV10-3,-,TGTGCCATCAGTGTTCGCTCCCAAGAGACCCAGTACTTC,CAISVRSQETQYF
-,TRBJ2-6,TRBV9,-,TGTGCCAGCAGCGTTGCAAATGTAAGGGTTTCTGGGGCCAACGTCCTGACTTTC,CASSVANVRVSGANVLTF
-,TRBJ2-1,TRBV6-5,-,TGTGCCAGCAGTTACTCGAACCACAATGAGCAGTTCTTC,CASSYSNHNEQFF
-,TRBJ2-1,TRBV5-1,-,TGCGCCAGCAGCAAAAGACCGGGGGAAGAGGCCAATGAGCAGTTCTTC,CASSKRPGEEANEQFF
TRBD2,TRBJ2-2,TRBV7-9,-,TGTGCCAGCAGCTTAGGTCGGCTAGCGGAGCTGGGGGAGACCGGGGAGCTGTTTTTT,CASSLGRLAELGETGELFF
-,TRBJ2-1,TRBV27,-,TGTGCCAGCAGTTCGTCATGGGGAGGGGGCTTGTACAATGAGCAGTTCTTC,CASSSSWGGGLYNEQFF
-,TRBJ1-1,TRBV19,-,TGTGCCAGTAGTATAATCCCCGGCGGGGGCGCTGAAGCTTTCTTT,CASSIIPGGGAEAFF
-,TRBJ2-5,TRBV2,-,TGTGCCAGCAGAGGGACACTAGGGGAGACCCAGTACTTC,CASRGTLGETQYF
TRBD1,TRBJ1-3,TRBV7-9,-,TGTGCCAGCACCTTCGGACAGGCCGAAAACACCATATATTTT,CASTFGQAENTIYF
TRBD2,TRBJ2-1,TRBV25-1,-,TGTGCCAGCAGTGGCGGACTAGCGGGAGGGCCATCCAATGAGGAGCAGTTCTTC,CASSGGLAGGPSNEEQFF
-,TRBJ1-5,TRBV27,once,TGTGCCAGCAGTTTCGGCAGGAATAGCAATCAGCCCCAGCATTTT,CASSFGRNSNQPQHF
-,TRBJ1-2,TRBV6-5,-,TGTGCCAGCAGTTTGTATCAGGGGATTAGCTATGGCTACACCTTC,CASSLYQGISYGYTF
TRBD2,TRBJ2-1,TRBV2,-,TGTGCCAGCAGTGAAGGACTAGCGGGACCCTTCTCGGACTACAATGAGCAGTTCTTC,CASSEGLAGPFSDYNEQFF
-,TRBJ2-5,TRBV10-3,-,TGTGCCATCAAGAGCGCTAGCGAGGACCAAGAGACCCAGTACTTC,CAIKSASEDQETQYF
-,TRBJ1-3,TRBV7-9,once,TGTGCCAGCAGTCGTCTTAGACCGGAAAAGTCTGGAAACACCATATATTTT,CASSRLRPEKSGNTIYF
-,TRBJ1-6,TRBV6-5,-,TGTGCCAGCAGTCTCATTACAGTTAATTCACCCCTCCACTTT,CASSLITVNSPLHF
-,TRBJ2-5,TRBV7-8,-,TGTGCCAGCAGCTTAGCGCGGGGCCTTGGGGAGACCCAGTACTTC,CASSLARGLGETQYF
-,TRBJ2-1,TRBV11-2,-,TGTGCCAGCAGCGGTAATTTCGCCCTGGCGGGAATCAATGAGCAGTTCTTC,CASSGNFALAGINEQFF
-,TRBJ1-5,TRBV19,-,TGTGCCAGTAGAATGGGCGGAAGGAGCAATCAGCCCCAGCATTTT,CASRMGGRSNQPQHF